This T cell receptor (beta chain) was recovered during a study of T cells expressing NK-cell markers (dated by TCRdb to the early 2020s). At the level of the whole study: TCR beta-chain repertoires were profiled in sorted CD3+CD56+NKG2C+, CD3+CD56+NKG2C- and CD3+CD56-NKG2C+ T-cell subsets from eight donors. Among the eight sequenced donors, only one was HCMV-seronegative, while the other seven were HCMV-seropositive. All eight donors whose samples were sequenced were randomly selected healthy volunteers, three of them men and five women. The libraries were sequenced on Illumina HiSeq 2000/2500, MiSeq or NextSeq, producing 2 x 150 bp reads. General study outcomes and caveats: Whether the expanded NKG2C-expressing T cell clones were specific for HCMV antigens was left unclear. In 6 or 7 donors, the dominant CD3+CD56+NKG2C+ clonotypes ranked among the top 10 CD8+ clonotypes, making up about 1.0-7.5% of CD8+ T cells. Those dominant clonotypes were again the most abundant among CD3+CD56-NKG2C+ cells in four donors, at roughly 25-60.1%.

About this clonotype: It lacks a known antigen.

For sequencing, an Illumina HiSeq 2000 was employed. TCR beta cDNA libraries were prepared using 5'RACE template switching, which introduced a universal primer site and unique molecular identifiers. Priming for cDNA synthesis came from the TCR beta constant segment, and two successive PCR amplification steps followed. The original pipeline was this. MIGEC handled demultiplexing of the reads and grouping by UMI, while MiTCR was used to assemble and quantify clonotypes. To exclude erroneous sequences, only TCR cDNA sequences supported by at least two reads were retained. The tcR package was used for downstream repertoire analysis, and clonotypes were matched between fractions using CDR3 nucleotide sequence together with V segment. VDJmatch was used to annotate antigen specificity against VDJdb, with one amino acid substitution allowed in CDR3. The reads, reprocessed by TCRdb, yield one row per CDR3 protein sequence and no DNA. TCRdb, rather than the study authors, made the V and J calls. This sample's table lists a few hundred thousand distinct CDR3 sequences. The top ten clonotypes cover over 4% of the sample.

As encoded in the germline V gene, CDR1 is SNHLY while CDR2 is FYNNEI. Including cysteine and phenylalanine, the CDR3 has 17 amino acids. The DNA is not on file. To determine HCMV serostatus, a commercial ELISA kit was used to detect HCMV-specific IgG in serum. Ficoll density gradient centrifugation was used to isolate peripheral blood mononuclear cells from blood. The rearranged segments are TRBV2 and TRBJ2-3; the D call from TCRdb, TRBD1, cannot be confirmed without DNA. This TCR was sampled from a man aged 18 to 70 in good health. Sequencing was done on a sample of blood T cells: a sorted CD56 or NKG2C T cell subset, CD4+ or CD8+ T cells, or bulk PBMC T cells (not recorded which). The CDR3 reads as follows: CASSEEYAQTSTDTQYF.